This T cell receptor (beta chain) was recorded in a study of cytomegalovirus exposure and HLA in healthy donors. Details on this clone: Its antigen is still unknown.

V lost 6 bases and J 4 bases, leaving 21 bases between the germline ends. The germline gives CDR1 ENHRY, CDR2 SYGVKD. This CDR3 spans 16 amino acids. The study's findings and limits: In a later analysis, more than 15,000 TCR beta sequences were associated with HLA alleles at 0.05 false discovery rate. Earlier analysis yielded a pattern in which most TCR beta V segments were productive about 90% or about 30% of the time. Cytomegalovirus association was assigned to about 150 TCR beta chains.

Both 60 Vbeta primers and 13 Jbeta primers went into the PCR. Profiled with immunoSEQ multiplex PCR; TCRdb holds only in-frame clones, not every one. The sample consists of more than 95,000 clones, 65% of them appearing once. This clonotype originated in a woman in her thirties or forties in good health and CMV-seropositive. Material: PBMCs. The chain links TRBV10-3 to TRBJ1-2, with D maybe TRBD1 (6 bases). The CDR3 reads CAISDYRAPVSYGYTF. The CDR3 bases are TGTGCCATCAGCGATTACAGGGCACCCGTATCCTATGGCTACACCTTC.